Detailed here is one T cell receptor (beta chain). Seattle participants joined during active infection and were tracked over time. This sample is drawn from a study of blood T cell repertoires in COVID-19. Across the whole study: Sources were T cells, B-cell-depleted T cells, or PBMCs; the material itself was cDNA or gDNA.

The CDR3 has 16 amino acids. The V and J ends lost 0 bases and 0 bases, in that order; junction bases with no gene match: 3. Germline V gene lookup returns CDR1 KGHSH and CDR2 LQKENI. Profiling relied on immunoSEQ multiplex PCR, and the TCRdb table lists in-frame clones only, not all of them. The sample contains roughly 500,000 clones, nearly 90% of which appear only once. The sequencing input was peripheral blood. The TCR was taken from a man aged 18 to 30 with COVID-19, enrolled during active disease. The genes are TRBV18 and TRBJ2-3; 7 bases fit TRBD1. DNA of the CDR3: TGTGCCAGCTCACCACCGGGGACAGCTAGCACAGATACGCAGTATTTT. This encodes CASSPPGTASTDTQYF.